This TCR beta chain was recovered during a study of T cell clonality in common variable immunodeficiency. Study-wide results and limits: Fewer deletions and N-nucleotide insertions were reportedly seen in common variable immunodeficiency TCR beta sequences.

Profiled with immunoSEQ multiplex PCR; TCRdb holds only in-frame clones, not every one. Sampling found about 20,000 clones, none seen once. The CDR3 length is 14 residues. Germline V lookup: CDR1 LNHDA, CDR2 SQIVND (reference sequence). V was clipped by 6 bases and J by 2 bases; unmatched bases: 5. This clone was counted between two and nine times. Its antigen is unidentified. The observed sequence ends 3 residues before the CDR3 terminus, with the missing tail filled in from the germline J gene. Source material: peripheral blood mononuclear cells. The receptor comes from a human donor with common variable immunodeficiency. The V gene is TRBV19, the J gene TRBJ1-1; TRBD1 aligns across 8 bases. The sequenced CDR3 bases are TGTGCCAGTAGGGGACAGGCACTCAACACTGAA. Amino acids: CASRGQALNTE. The entire CDR3 reads CASRGQALNTEAFF.